This TCR beta chain was recovered during a study of patients and donors after allogeneic stem cell transplantation. V shed 5 bases and J shed 5 bases, with 13 bases lying between them. Germline lookup yields CDR1 DFQATT and CDR2 SNEGSKA (reference sequence). This CDR3 is built from 13 residues. TCRdb fed the RT-PCR reads into MiXCR, producing one record per CDR3 protein. The table shows about 160,000 distinct CDR3 sequences, with 30% to 45% occurring only once. This clonotype has more than one count but fewer than ten. V usage is TRBV20-1 and J usage is TRBJ2-1, with D possibly matching TRBD2 (5 bases). This receptor was obtained from a human donor who was either an allogeneic HSCT recipient or a stem cell or donor lymphocyte infusion donor (not recorded which). It is not recorded whose cells these are; they may come from a transplant donor. Sequenced input: blood, either unsorted or a sorted T cell fraction (not recorded which). The CDR3 region is CSAGGHYNNEQFF. The CDR3 bases are TGCAGTGCTGGAGGCCACTATAACAATGAGCAGTTCTTC.